These 32 T cell receptor beta chains came from one sample sequenced in a study of T-cell reconstitution after alpha-beta-depleted transplantation in children. It was with unique molecular identifiers that the TCRbeta library was prepared. TCRdb passed the PCR reads through MiXCR, listing each CDR3 protein once. The sample includes roughly 220,000 distinct CDR3 sequences, roughly 8.1% of them seen just once. The sequenced sample was PBMCs, mostly from graft donor cells, obtained 360 days after TCRalphabeta/CD19-depleted stem cell transplant. These TCRs come from a male patient under 10 years old who had a stem cell transplant for acute myeloid leukemia, so the T cells may come from the graft donor.

This clonotype was counted ten times or more. V gene TRBV11-2 combines with J gene TRBJ2-5; 7 positions agree with TRBD2. This CDR3 has 15 residues. V shed 3 bases and J 4 bases; nucleotides not matched to a gene: 8. The germline gives CDR1 SGHAT, CDR2 FQNNGV. The DNA of the CDR3 is TGTGCCAGCAGCTTTTTCTTAGGGGAGGGAGAGACCCAGTACTTC. As protein: CASSFFLGEGETQYF.

This clonotype was seen many times. V is TRBV20-1 and J is TRBJ2-2; a possible D gene is TRBD1 (6 bases). CDR1 and CDR2 from the germline V gene are DFQATT and SNEGSKA (reference sequence). Trimming removed 6 bases at V and 1 base at J, with 12 bases between. The CDR3 runs to 14 residues. CDR3 in DNA: TGCAGTGCCACCGGGACACAGAACACCGGGGAGCTGTTTTTT. This sequence encodes CSATGTQNTGELFF.

Many counts were recorded for this clonotype. The V call is TRBV7-2, the J call TRBJ2-1; no reliable D call. V shed 5 bases and J shed 0 bases, with 20 bases lying between them. CDR3 length: 18 residues. CDR1 and CDR2 (germline): SGHTA, FQGNSA. Written as DNA, the CDR3 is TGTGCCAGCAGCCCTCGCCCACGGTCACCTACCTCCTACAATGAGCAGTTCTTC. Translation: CASSPRPRSPTSYNEQFF.

This clonotype was observed at least ten times. The CDR3: CASSQDRAGGRDTQYF. The CDR3 DNA reads TGCGCCAGCAGCCAAGATCGGGCAGGGGGCCGAGATACGCAGTATTTT. The chain joins TRBV4-3 to TRBJ2-3; 8 bases align to TRBD1. V dropped 0 bases and J dropped 5; count of bases not matched to a gene: 7. The germline gives CDR1 LGHNA, CDR2 YSLEER. The CDR3 extends over 16 amino acids.

This clonotype occurred a few times. The chain uses TRBV7-9 and TRBJ1-1; D gene unclear. This CDR3 spans 13 amino acids. Germline V lookup: CDR1 SEHNR, CDR2 FQNEAQ (reference sequence). The germline V and J ends were trimmed by 3 bases and 5 bases, with 10 bases remaining between them. The CDR3 DNA reads as TGTGCCAGCAGCTTTCTTCTACAGACTGAAGCTTTCTTT. Encoded protein: CASSFLLQTEAFF.

The chain has TRBV20-1 and TRBJ1-1; D gene uncertain. V lost 5 bases, J lost 3 bases, and 13 bases lay in between. The CDR3 sequence is 13 residues long. In germline, CDR1 is DFQATT, CDR2 SNEGSKA (reference sequence). CDR3 amino acids: CSAPRHGYTEAFF. As DNA, the CDR3 is TGCAGTGCTCCACGTCACGGTTACACTGAAGCTTTCTTT.

About this clonotype itself: A much larger clone lies a single base off, so this may be a read error. This CDR3 is missing its conserved last phenylalanine or tryptophan, likely due to a read error. The J gene is TRBJ1-4, the V gene TRBV12-5; D ambiguous. This CDR3 comprises 15 residues. Trimming pared 3 bases from V and 7 bases from J, leaving 15 bases between. Germline-derived CDR1 and CDR2 are LGHNT and FRNRAP. The CDR3 protein is CASGLGGPLGEKLFC. The CDR3 DNA reads as TGTGCTAGTGGTTTAGGAGGGCCCCTTGGTGAAAAACTGTTTTGT.

This clonotype occurred a few times. The V gene is TRBV30, the J gene TRBJ2-2, with unresolved D. The V and J ends lost 3 bases and 7 bases respectively, with 15 bases between them. This CDR3 comprises 14 residues. The germline V gene has CDR1 GTSNPN and CDR2 SVGIG (reference sequence). The CDR3 loop is CAWSSHFRIGELFF. CDR3 nucleotide sequence: TGTGCCTGGAGCTCCCACTTTCGGATCGGGGAGCTGTTTTTT.

The chain joins TRBV12-5 to TRBJ2-1, with 9 positions matching TRBD2. The trim removed 0 bases at V and 8 bases at J, leaving 5 bases unmatched. Germline CDR1 is LGHNT and CDR2 is FRNRAP. This CDR3 is 15 amino acids long. This chain's CDR3 is CASGLVAGGLHEQFF. The CDR3 bases are TGTGCTAGTGGTTTGGTAGCGGGGGGTCTTCATGAGCAGTTCTTC.

This clonotype was counted at least ten times. In DNA form, the CDR3 reads TGTGCCAGCAGTTTCCGACAGGGCCCGAGGGAGACCCAGTACTTC. It is translated as CASSFRQGPRETQYF. The chain employs TRBV12-3 or TRBV12-4 and TRBJ2-5; TRBD1 aligns across 7 bases. The CDR3 spans 15 residues. V lost 3 bases, J lost 5 bases, and 9 bases stayed unmatched.

The sample holds many counts of this clonotype. This chain joins TRBV6-1 and TRBJ2-2, with a possible D match to TRBD2 (5 bases). Germline-derived CDR1 and CDR2 are MNHNS and SASEGT. Deletions cut 4 bases from V and 2 bases from J, with 8 bases between. The CDR3 length is 14 residues. The CDR3 spells CASSGGLNTGELFF. DNA for the CDR3: TGTGCCAGCAGTGGAGGGCTTAACACCGGGGAGCTGTTTTTT.

This clonotype showed up just a few times. The genes are TRBV12-3 or TRBV12-4 and TRBJ1-2; tentatively, D is TRBD1 (5 bases). V lost 6 bases and J lost 4, with 15 bases in between. The CDR3 contains 14 residues. CDR3 residues: CASSPSGGAYGYTF. DNA for the CDR3: TGTGCCAGCAGCCCGTCGGGGGGAGCCTATGGCTACACCTTC.

This clonotype was picked up many times. V and J are TRBV5-1 and TRBJ1-2, with 9 positions matching TRBD1. This CDR3 has 14 residues. The trim removed 0 bases at V and 3 bases at J, leaving 0 bases unmatched. CDR1 is SGHRS and CDR2 is YFSETQ in the germline V gene. This CDR3 is CASSLGTGDYGYTF. Written as DNA, the CDR3 is TGCGCCAGCAGCTTGGGGACAGGGGACTATGGCTACACCTTC.

This clonotype was found a few times. J is TRBJ1-5 and V is TRBV6-5; D is uncertain. V gave up 0 bases and J gave up 5 bases, with 5 bases separating them. CDR1 and CDR2 (germline): MNHEY, SVGAGI. The CDR3 runs 13 residues. The CDR3 spells CASSYSGDQPQHF. In DNA form, the CDR3 reads TGTGCCAGCAGTTACTCGGGCGATCAGCCCCAGCATTTT.

The sample holds many counts of this clonotype. The rearrangement links TRBV12-3 or TRBV12-4 to TRBJ2-1; 14 bases agree with TRBD2. V trimming: 5 bases; J trimming: 8 bases; junction bases outside the gene matches: 2. CDR3 length: 14 residues. The chain's CDR3 is CASSTGLAGDEQFF. CDR3 in DNA: TGTGCCAGCAGTACGGGACTAGCGGGGGATGAGCAGTTCTTC.

This clonotype was seen at least ten times. The V and J genes are TRBV5-1 and TRBJ2-3; no clear D. With 1 base removed from V and 3 bases from J, the gap between germline ends came to 3 bases. The germline V gene has CDR1 SGHRS and CDR2 YFSETQ. The CDR3 has 12 amino acids. This CDR3 is CASSLRTDTQYF. In DNA form, the CDR3 reads TGCGCCAGCAGCTTGAGGACAGATACGCAGTATTTT.

This clonotype turned up a few times. The CDR3 bases are TGTGCCAGCAGTTACTCGCGGGAGGGCTACGAGCAGTACTTC. It specifies CASSYSREGYEQYF. This chain connects TRBV6-2 or TRBV6-3 to TRBJ2-7; TRBD2 aligns across 9 bases. The V gene's germline CDR1 is MNHEY and CDR2 SVGEGT. V gave up 0 bases and J gave up 3 bases; unmatched junction bases: 0. CDR3 length: 14 amino acids.

This clonotype occurred many times. CDR3 sequence reads: CASSRANSPLHF. DNA of the CDR3: TGTGCCAGCAGCCGCGCTAATTCACCCCTCCACTTT. The rearrangement uses TRBV6-5 and TRBJ1-6; unclear D gene. The germline gives CDR1 MNHEY, CDR2 SVGAGI. This CDR3 has 12 residues. The ends were cut back, 6 bases at V and 6 bases at J, with 6 bases in the middle.

In this sample, this clonotype turned up many times. This chain connects TRBV27 to TRBJ2-3; D unclear. This CDR3 comprises 15 residues. CDR1 is MNHEY, CDR2 SMNVEV, per germline (reference sequence). V lost 3 bases and J lost 4, with 14 bases in between. This CDR3 is CASSFRTLIADTQYF. The CDR3 DNA sequence: TGTGCCAGCAGTTTCCGCACATTGATAGCAGATACGCAGTATTTT.

There are a few counts of this clonotype. The chain employs TRBV10-2 and TRBJ1-1, with 9 nucleotides matching TRBD1. There are 14 residues in the CDR3. V gave up 10 bases and J gave up 6 bases; unmatched junction bases: 12. Germline V lookup: CDR1 WSHSY, CDR2 SAAADI. The CDR3 reads CAIAEGQGRAEAFF. The CDR3 DNA sequence: TGCGCCATCGCCGAGGGACAGGGAAGAGCTGAAGCTTTCTTT.

This clonotype was recorded at least ten times. The gene calls are TRBV29-1 and TRBJ2-1, with D possibly being TRBD1 or TRBD2 (5 bases each). The CDR3 is made up of 13 amino acids. V lost 5 bases to trimming and J lost 4 bases, with 12 bases between them. Looked up from germline, CDR1 is SQVTM and CDR2 is ANQGSEA. The CDR3: CSVNRDLYNEQFF. The CDR3 DNA reads as TGCAGCGTTAACCGGGACCTTTACAATGAGCAGTTCTTC.

The V and J genes are TRBV12-3 or TRBV12-4 and TRBJ1-2; 9 nucleotides line up with TRBD1. Trimming cost V 5 bases and J 7 bases; bases outside gene matches: 2. This CDR3 contains 12 residues. The CDR3 DNA reads TGTGCCAGCAGTCGGACAGGGGTTGGCTACACCTTC. Protein product: CASSRTGVGYTF.

The chain couples TRBV3-1 to TRBJ1-1, with 8 bases identical to TRBD1. This CDR3 has 16 residues. V was clipped by 4 bases and J by 4 bases; unmatched bases: 11. The germline gives CDR1 LGHDT, CDR2 YNNKEL (reference sequence). CDR3 coding DNA: TGTGCCAGCAGCCCAGGGGGCGGTCGAAAAGTCACTGAAGCTTTCTTT. The encoded protein is CASSPGGGRKVTEAFF.

Ten or more counts support this clonotype. The chain uses TRBV6-5 and TRBJ2-4, with D maybe TRBD2 (5 bases). This CDR3 is built from 15 residues. Trimming removed 7 bases from V and 0 bases from J, with 13 bases in between. Germline CDR1 reads MNHEY; CDR2 reads SVGAGI. The CDR3 sequence: CASTPGILAKNIQYF. The DNA of the CDR3 is TGTGCCAGCACCCCCGGGATTCTAGCCAAAAACATTCAGTACTTC.

The sample holds a few counts of this clonotype. The rearrangement links TRBV5-1 to TRBJ1-4; 7 bases are shared with TRBD1. Germline values: CDR1 SGHRS, CDR2 YFSETQ. Trimming took 1 base from V and 8 from J; bases not matched to a gene: 5. The CDR3 consists of 14 residues. The DNA of the CDR3 is TGCGCCAGCAGCTTGAGGGGGCCTGAGGAAAAACTGTTTTTT. This gives the protein CASSLRGPEEKLFF.

Many counts were recorded for this clonotype. The rearrangement uses TRBV9 and TRBJ1-6; TRBD1 aligns across 7 bases. Germline assignment: CDR1 SGDLS and CDR2 YYNGEE. V lost 4 bases and J lost 6; bases outside the gene matches: 10. The CDR3 sequence is 16 residues long. CDR3 region: CASSPVPRGPNSPLHF. DNA for the CDR3: TGTGCCAGCAGCCCGGTACCTAGGGGGCCTAATTCACCCCTCCACTTT.

The chain employs TRBV4-1 and TRBJ2-7; 12 bases map to TRBD2. The CDR3 sequence is 16 residues long. Germline V lookup: CDR1 MGHRA, CDR2 YSYEKL. Trimming at V came to 6 bases and at J to 2 bases, leaving 8 bases not matched to a gene. The CDR3 here is CASRRIASGRAYEQYF. The CDR3 nucleotides are TGCGCCAGCAGGCGTATTGCTAGCGGGAGGGCCTACGAGCAGTACTTC.

The chain uses TRBV5-1 and TRBJ2-3; D is ambiguous. The CDR3 is 12 amino acids. Germline V lookup: CDR1 SGHRS, CDR2 YFSETQ. V was pared by 7 bases and J by 5 bases, with 11 bases between. CDR3 amino acids: CASARVGDTQYF. CDR3 in DNA: TGCGCCAGCGCCCGGGTCGGAGATACGCAGTATTTT.

This chain links TRBV4-3 with TRBJ2-6; D unclear. This CDR3 has 20 amino acids. Germline V CDR1 and CDR2: LGHNA, YSLEER. V was pared by 1 base and J by 0 bases, with 19 bases between. The CDR3 sequence: CASSQVIRRYTSSGANVLTF. CDR3 DNA sequence: TGCGCCAGCAGCCAAGTAATTCGGCGCTATACAAGCTCTGGGGCCAACGTCCTGACTTTC.

This clonotype was seen repeatedly, ten times or more. The chain links TRBV12-5 to TRBJ1-1, with 8 positions matching TRBD1. The V gene end was trimmed by 5 bases and the J gene end by 4 bases; junction bases not matched to a gene: 12. The CDR3 spans 16 residues. Germline assignment: CDR1 LGHNT and CDR2 FRNRAP. DNA for the CDR3: TGTGCTAGTGGTCCCCGACAGGGGCGTGAAGGCACTGAAGCTTTCTTT. Its protein is CASGPRQGREGTEAFF.

CDR3 nucleotide sequence: TGTGCCAGCAGTCTGGGAACACGGAGCACTGAAGCTTTCTTT. Translating gives CASSLGTRSTEAFF. The chain couples TRBV28 to TRBJ1-1; no clear D gene. The V and J ends lost 5 bases and 4 bases respectively, with 14 bases between them. From germline, CDR1 is MDHEN and CDR2 SYDVKM. CDR3 length: 14 residues.

This clonotype was seen more than once but under ten times. This chain links TRBV10-3 with TRBJ1-4; weak D call: TRBD1 (6 bases). The CDR3 spans 12 residues. Germline CDR1 ENHRY, CDR2 SYGVKD. Trimming pared 10 bases from V and 8 bases from J, leaving 14 bases between. CDR3 nucleotide sequence: TGTGCCACACGGGACATCAGGGAAAAACTGTTTTTT. Translation gives CATRDIREKLFF.